Many counts were recorded for the clone carrying this T cell receptor (beta chain). Its antigen remains unknown. This CDR3 comprises 11 residues. Per germline, CDR1 DFQATT and CDR2 SNEGSKA (reference sequence). This record belongs to a study of T cells in Graves' hyperthyroidism and ophthalmopathy. Study-level findings and limits: In blood, most of the thyroid clonotypes expanded above 0.001 were also present.

RNA transcripts gave rise to amplified TCR beta CDR3 regions. First-round RT-PCR with HTBI primers amplified the TCR CDR3 region. TCRdb recomputed calls from the multiplex PCR reads with MiXCR, one row per CDR3 protein. The sample consists of around 480,000 distinct CDR3 sequences, about an eighth of them appearing once. Specimen: blood. V usage is TRBV20-1 and J usage is TRBJ1-1; no clear D gene. The receptor comes from a woman between 18 and 29 years old with Graves' hyperthyroidism. The chain's CDR3 is CRGTDGGEAFF. The CDR3, as DNA: TGCAGAGGAACTGACGGTGGTGAAGCTTTCTTT.